Sequencing of this TCR beta chain was carried out in a study of identical twins. TCRdb redid the calling of the 5' RACE reads with MiXCR, one entry per CDR3 protein. This sample carries hundreds of thousands of distinct CDR3 sequences, 15% to 20% of them seen once, and the ten largest clones take about an eighth. The CDR3 totals 15 residues. J gave up 0 bases and V 3 bases, and 3 bases lay outside the gene matches. The germline V gene encodes CDR1 SGHTA and CDR2 FQGNSA. These sequences were also reported in another study, on T cells expressing NK-cell markers. This second report adds: Sorted CD3+CD56-NKG2C+, CD3+CD56+NKG2C+ and CD3+CD56+NKG2C- T cells supplied the TCR beta repertoires. Top CD8+ clonotypes included the dominant CD3+CD56+NKG2C+ clonotypes in several donors. The study found these clonotypes also leading the CD3+CD56-NKG2C+ fraction in a handful of donors. Questions lingered over whether expanded NKG2C+ T cell clones were HCMV-specific.

The sample comprised PBMCs. This clonotype was sampled from a woman between 18 and 29 years old in good health. The J gene is TRBJ2-5, the V gene TRBV7-2, with TRBD2 matching over 8 bases. The CDR3 sequence is CASSFSGVYQETQYF. The DNA for the CDR3 is TGTGCCAGCAGCTTTAGCGGGGTGTACCAAGAGACCCAGTACTTC.